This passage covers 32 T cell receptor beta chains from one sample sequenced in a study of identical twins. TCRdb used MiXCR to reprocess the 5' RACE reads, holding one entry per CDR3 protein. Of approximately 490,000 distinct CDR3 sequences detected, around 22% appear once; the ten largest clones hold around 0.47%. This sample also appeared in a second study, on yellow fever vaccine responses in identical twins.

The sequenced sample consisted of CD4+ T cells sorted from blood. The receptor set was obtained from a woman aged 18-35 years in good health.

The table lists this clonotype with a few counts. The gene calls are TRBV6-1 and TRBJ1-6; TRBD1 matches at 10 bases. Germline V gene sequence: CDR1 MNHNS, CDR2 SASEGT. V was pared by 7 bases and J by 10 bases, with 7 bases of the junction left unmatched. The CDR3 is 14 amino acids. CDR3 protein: CASTMDRGESPLHF. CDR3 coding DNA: TGTGCCAGCACTATGGACAGGGGGGAGTCACCCCTCCACTTT.

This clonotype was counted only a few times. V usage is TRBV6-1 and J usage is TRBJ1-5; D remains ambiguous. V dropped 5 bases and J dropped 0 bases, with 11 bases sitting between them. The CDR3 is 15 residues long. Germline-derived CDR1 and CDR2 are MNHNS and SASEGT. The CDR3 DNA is TGTGCCAGCAGTCTGACGACTAATAGCAATCAGCCCCAGCATTTT. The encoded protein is CASSLTTNSNQPQHF.

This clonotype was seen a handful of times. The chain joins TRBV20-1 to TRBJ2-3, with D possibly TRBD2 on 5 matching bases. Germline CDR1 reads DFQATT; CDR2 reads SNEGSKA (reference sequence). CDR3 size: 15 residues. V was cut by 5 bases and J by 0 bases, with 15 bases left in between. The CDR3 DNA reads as TGCAGTGCTGACTATCAGGAAACTAGCACAGATACGCAGTATTTT. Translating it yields CSADYQETSTDTQYF.

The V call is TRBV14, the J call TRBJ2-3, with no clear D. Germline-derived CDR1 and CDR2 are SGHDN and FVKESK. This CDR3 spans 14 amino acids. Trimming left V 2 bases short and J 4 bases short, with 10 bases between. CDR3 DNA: TGTGCCAGCAGCCAATTGGGGTCTGCAGATACGCAGTATTTT. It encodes CASSQLGSADTQYF.

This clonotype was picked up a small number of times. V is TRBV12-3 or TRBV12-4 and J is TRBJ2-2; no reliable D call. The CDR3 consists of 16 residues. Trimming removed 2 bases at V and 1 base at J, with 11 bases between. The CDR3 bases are TGTGCCAGCAGTTTAAAGGCCAGGCAGAACACCGGGGAGCTGTTTTTT. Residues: CASSLKARQNTGELFF.

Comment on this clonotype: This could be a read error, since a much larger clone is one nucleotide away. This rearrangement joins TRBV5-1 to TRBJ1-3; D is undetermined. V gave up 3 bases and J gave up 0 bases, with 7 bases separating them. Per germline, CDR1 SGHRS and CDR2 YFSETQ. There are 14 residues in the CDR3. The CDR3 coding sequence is TGCGCCAGCAGCTGGGGAGACTCTGGAAACACCATATATTTT. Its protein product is CASSWGDSGNTIYF. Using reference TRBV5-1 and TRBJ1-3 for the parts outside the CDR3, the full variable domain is KAGVTQTPRYLIKTRGQQVTLSCSPISGHRSVSWYQQTPGQGLQFLFEYFSETQRNKGNFPGRFSGRQFSNSRSEMNVSTLELGDSALYLCASSWGDSGNTIYFGEGSWLTVV.

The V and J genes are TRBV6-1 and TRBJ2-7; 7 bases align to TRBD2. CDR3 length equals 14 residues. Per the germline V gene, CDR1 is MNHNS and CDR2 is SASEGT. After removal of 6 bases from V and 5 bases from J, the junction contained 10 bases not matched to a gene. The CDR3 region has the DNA TGTGCCAGCAGCGCGGGGGACTACTTCAACGAGCAGTACTTC. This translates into CASSAGDYFNEQYF.

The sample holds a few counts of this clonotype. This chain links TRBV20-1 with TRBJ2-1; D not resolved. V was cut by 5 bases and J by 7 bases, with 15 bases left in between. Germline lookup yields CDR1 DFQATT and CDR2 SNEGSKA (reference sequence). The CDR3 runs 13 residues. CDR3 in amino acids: CSAPSNTRNEQFF. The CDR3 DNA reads TGCAGTGCTCCTAGTAATACAAGGAATGAGCAGTTCTTC.

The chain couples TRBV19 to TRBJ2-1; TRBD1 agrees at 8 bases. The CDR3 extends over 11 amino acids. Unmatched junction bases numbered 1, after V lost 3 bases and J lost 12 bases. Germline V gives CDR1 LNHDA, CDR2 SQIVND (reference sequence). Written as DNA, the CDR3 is TGTGCCAGTAGTATCGGACAGGGGCAGTTCTTC. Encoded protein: CASSIGQGQFF.

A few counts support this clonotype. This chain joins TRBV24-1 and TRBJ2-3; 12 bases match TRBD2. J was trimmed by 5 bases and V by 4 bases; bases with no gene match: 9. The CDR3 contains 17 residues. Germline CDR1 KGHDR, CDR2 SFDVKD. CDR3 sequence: CATSDPRLAGVEDTQYF. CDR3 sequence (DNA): TGTGCCACCAGTGACCCGAGACTAGCGGGAGTGGAAGATACGCAGTATTTT.

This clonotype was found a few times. CDR3 protein: CASSQGASGGGFDEQFF. Here the CDR3 DNA reads TGTGCCAGCAGCCAAGGAGCTAGCGGGGGGGGTTTCGATGAGCAGTTCTTC. This chain joins TRBV14 and TRBJ2-1, with 12 bases lining up with TRBD2. Germline V gene data show CDR1 as SGHDN and CDR2 as FVKESK. V shed 1 base and J 8 bases; nucleotides not matched to a gene: 9. The length of the CDR3 is 17 residues.

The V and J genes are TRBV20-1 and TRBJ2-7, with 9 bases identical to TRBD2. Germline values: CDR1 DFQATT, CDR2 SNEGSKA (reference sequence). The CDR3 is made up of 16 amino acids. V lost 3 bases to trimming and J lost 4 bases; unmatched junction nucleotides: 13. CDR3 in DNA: TGCAGTGCTAGTGGTAGCGGGAGTGCGCCCGGGTACGAGCAGTACTTC. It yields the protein CSASGSGSAPGYEQYF.

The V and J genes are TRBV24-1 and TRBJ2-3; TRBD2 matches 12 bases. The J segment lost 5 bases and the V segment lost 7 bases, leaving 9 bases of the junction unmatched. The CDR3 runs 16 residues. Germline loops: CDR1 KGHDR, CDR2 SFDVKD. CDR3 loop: CATRDGRLAGEDTQYF. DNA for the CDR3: TGTGCCACCAGAGATGGTAGACTAGCGGGAGAAGATACGCAGTATTTT.

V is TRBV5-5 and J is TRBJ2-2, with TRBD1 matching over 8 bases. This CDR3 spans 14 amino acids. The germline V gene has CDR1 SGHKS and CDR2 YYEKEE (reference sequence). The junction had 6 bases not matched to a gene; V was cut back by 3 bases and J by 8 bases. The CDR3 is CASSWGQVGGELFF. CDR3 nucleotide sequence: TGTGCCAGCAGCTGGGGACAGGTCGGAGGGGAGCTGTTTTTT.

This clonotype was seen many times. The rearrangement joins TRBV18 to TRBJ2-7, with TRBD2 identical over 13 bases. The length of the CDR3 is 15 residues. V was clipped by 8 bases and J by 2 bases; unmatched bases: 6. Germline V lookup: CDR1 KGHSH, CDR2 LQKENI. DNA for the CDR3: TGTGCCAGCAGCCCCGGGACTAGCGGGACCTACGAGCAGTACTTC. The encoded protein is CASSPGTSGTYEQYF. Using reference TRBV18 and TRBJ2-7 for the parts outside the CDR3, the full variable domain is NAGVMQNPRHLVRRRGQEARLRCSPMKGHSHVYWYRQLPEEGLKFMVYLQKENIIDESGMPKERFSAEFPKEGPSILRIQQVVRGDSAAYFCASSPGTSGTYEQYFGPGTRLTVT.

CDR3 loop: CAISAEGGLLAKNIQYF. The CDR3 nucleotides read TGTGCCATCAGTGCGGAGGGGGGGTTACTAGCCAAAAACATTCAGTACTTC. V is TRBV10-3 and J is TRBJ2-4; weak D call: TRBD2 (7 bases). CDR1 is ENHRY and CDR2 is SYGVKD in the germline V gene. The CDR3 runs to 17 residues. V was cut by 4 bases and J by 0 bases, with 16 bases left in between.

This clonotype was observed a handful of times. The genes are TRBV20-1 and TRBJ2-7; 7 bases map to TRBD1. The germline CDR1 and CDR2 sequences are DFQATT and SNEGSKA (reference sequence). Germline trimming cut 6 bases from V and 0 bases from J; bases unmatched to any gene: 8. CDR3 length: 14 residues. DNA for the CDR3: TGCAGTGCCCACCCGGGGACAGCCTCCTACGAGCAGTACTTC. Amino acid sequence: CSAHPGTASYEQYF.

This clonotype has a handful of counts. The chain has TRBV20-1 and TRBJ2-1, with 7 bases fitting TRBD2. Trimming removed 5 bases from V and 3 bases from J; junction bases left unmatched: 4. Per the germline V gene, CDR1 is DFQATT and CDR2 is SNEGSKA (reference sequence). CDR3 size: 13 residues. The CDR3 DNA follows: TGCAGTGCTCGAGCGGGAAGCTACAATGAGCAGTTCTTC. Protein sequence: CSARAGSYNEQFF.

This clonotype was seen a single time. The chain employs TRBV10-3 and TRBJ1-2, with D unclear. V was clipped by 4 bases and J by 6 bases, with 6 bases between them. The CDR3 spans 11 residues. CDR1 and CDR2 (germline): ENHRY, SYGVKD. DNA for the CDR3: TGTGCCATCAGTGGCGGAGATGGCTACACCTTC. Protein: CAISGGDGYTF.

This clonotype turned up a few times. The CDR3 DNA reads as TGTGCCAGCATCCCGGGGGATAGCGGATTATACTACGAGCAGTACTTC. As protein: CASIPGDSGLYYEQYF. V is TRBV7-3 and J is TRBJ2-7, with a tentative D call TRBD2 (6 bases). Trimming stripped 7 bases from V and 3 bases from J, with 22 bases between. The CDR3 is 16 amino acids. Germline lookup yields CDR1 SGHTA and CDR2 FQGTGA.

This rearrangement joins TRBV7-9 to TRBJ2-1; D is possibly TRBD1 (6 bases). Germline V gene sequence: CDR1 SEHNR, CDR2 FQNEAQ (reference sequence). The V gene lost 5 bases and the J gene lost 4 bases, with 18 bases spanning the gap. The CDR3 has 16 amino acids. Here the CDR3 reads CASSPNQGSEYNEQFF. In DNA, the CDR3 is TGTGCCAGCAGCCCGAACCAGGGGTCGGAATACAATGAGCAGTTCTTC.

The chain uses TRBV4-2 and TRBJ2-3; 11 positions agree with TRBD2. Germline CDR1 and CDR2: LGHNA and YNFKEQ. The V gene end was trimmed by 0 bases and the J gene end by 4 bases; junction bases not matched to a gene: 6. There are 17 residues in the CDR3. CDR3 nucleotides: TGTGCCAGCAGCCAAGAGGGTCGACTAGCGGGGTCAGATACGCAGTATTTT. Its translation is CASSQEGRLAGSDTQYF.

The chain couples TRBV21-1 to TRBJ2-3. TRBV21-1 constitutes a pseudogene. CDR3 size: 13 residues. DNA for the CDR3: TGTGCCAGCCCTGGCTCCGTCGCGGATACGCAGTATTTT. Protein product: CASPGSVADTQYF.

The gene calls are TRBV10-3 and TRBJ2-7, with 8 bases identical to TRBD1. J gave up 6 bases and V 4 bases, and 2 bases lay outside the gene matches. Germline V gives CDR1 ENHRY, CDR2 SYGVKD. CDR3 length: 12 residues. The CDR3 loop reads CAISGTGLEQYF. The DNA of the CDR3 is TGTGCCATCAGTGGGACAGGGCTCGAGCAGTACTTC.

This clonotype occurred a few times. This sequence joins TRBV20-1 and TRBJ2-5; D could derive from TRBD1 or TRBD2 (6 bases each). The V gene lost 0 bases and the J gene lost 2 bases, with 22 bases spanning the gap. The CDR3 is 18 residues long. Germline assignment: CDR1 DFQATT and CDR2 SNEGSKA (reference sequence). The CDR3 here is CSARDLTTGSGPQETQYF. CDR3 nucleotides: TGCAGTGCTAGAGACTTAACAACAGGGAGCGGGCCTCAAGAGACCCAGTACTTC.

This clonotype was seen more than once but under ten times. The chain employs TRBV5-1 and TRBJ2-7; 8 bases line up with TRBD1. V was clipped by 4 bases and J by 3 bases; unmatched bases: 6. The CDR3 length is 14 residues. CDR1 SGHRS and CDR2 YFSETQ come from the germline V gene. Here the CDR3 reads CASSLMTGDYEQYF. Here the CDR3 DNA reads TGCGCCAGCAGCCTCATGACAGGGGACTACGAGCAGTACTTC. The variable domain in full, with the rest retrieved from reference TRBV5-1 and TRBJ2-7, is KAGVTQTPRYLIKTRGQQVTLSCSPISGHRSVSWYQQTPGQGLQFLFEYFSETQRNKGNFPGRFSGRQFSNSRSEMNVSTLELGDSALYLCASSLMTGDYEQYFGPGTRLTVT.

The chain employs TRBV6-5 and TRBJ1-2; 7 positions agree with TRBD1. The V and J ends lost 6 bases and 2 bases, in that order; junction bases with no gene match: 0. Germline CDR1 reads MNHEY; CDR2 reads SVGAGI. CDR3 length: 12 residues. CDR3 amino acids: CASRDRNYGYTF. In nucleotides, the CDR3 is TGTGCCAGCAGGGACAGGAACTATGGCTACACCTTC.

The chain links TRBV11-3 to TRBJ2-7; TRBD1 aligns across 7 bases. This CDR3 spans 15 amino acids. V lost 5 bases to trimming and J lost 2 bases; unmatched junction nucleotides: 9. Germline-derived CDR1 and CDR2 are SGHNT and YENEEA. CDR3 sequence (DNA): TGTGCCAGCAGCCCCCAACAGGGGTTCGCCTACGAGCAGTACTTC. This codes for CASSPQQGFAYEQYF.

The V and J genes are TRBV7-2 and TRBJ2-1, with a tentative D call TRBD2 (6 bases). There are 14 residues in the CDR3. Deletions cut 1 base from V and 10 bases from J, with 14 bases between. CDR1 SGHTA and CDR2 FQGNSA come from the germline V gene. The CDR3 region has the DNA TGTGCCAGCAGCTTAGATACTAGCCCGCGGGAGCAGTTCTTC. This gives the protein CASSLDTSPREQFF. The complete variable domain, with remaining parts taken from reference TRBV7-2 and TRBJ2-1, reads GAGVSQSPSNKVTEKGKDVELRCDPISGHTALYWYRQSLGQGLEFLIYFQGNSAPDKSGLPSDRFSAERTGGSVSTLTIQRTQQEDSAVYLCASSLDTSPREQFFGPGTRLTVL.

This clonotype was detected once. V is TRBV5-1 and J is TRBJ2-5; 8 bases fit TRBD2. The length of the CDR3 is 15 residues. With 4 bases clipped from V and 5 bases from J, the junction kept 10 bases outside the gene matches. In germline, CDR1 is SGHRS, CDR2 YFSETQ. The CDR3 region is CASSAPRGVQETQYF. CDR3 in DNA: TGCGCCAGCAGCGCCCCGCGGGGGGTCCAGGAGACCCAGTACTTC.

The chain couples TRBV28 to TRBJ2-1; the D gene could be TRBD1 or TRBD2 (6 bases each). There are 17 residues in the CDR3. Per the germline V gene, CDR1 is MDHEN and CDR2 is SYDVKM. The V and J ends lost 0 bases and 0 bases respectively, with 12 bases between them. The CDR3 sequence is CASSLWGGEGSYNEQFF. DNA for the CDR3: TGTGCCAGCAGTTTATGGGGGGGCGAGGGCTCCTACAATGAGCAGTTCTTC.

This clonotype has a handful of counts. The CDR3 nucleotides read TGTGCCATCAGTGCCGGGACAGTCCAAGAGACCCAGTACTTC. Translated, it gives CAISAGTVQETQYF. The chain couples TRBV10-3 to TRBJ2-5, with 7 bases matching TRBD1. V lost 4 bases to trimming and J lost 1 base; unmatched junction nucleotides: 3. The CDR3 extends over 14 amino acids. Germline V gives CDR1 ENHRY, CDR2 SYGVKD.